The text below deals with one TCR beta chain. The data are from a study of blood T cell repertoires in COVID-19. The table came from immunoSEQ multiplex PCR; TCRdb's copy has only in-frame clones and leaves some out. This sample has approximately 160,000 clones, with approximately 83% found just once. The germline V and J ends were trimmed by 3 bases and 2 bases, with 10 bases remaining between them. This CDR3 comprises 14 residues. Germline CDR1 SGHAT, CDR2 FQNNGV. The source material was peripheral blood. The sequence was obtained from a woman aged 55-70 years with acute or convalescent COVID-19. V is TRBV11-2 and J is TRBJ1-1, with D perhaps TRBD1 (6 bases). CDR3 amino acids: CASSFGTLNTEAFF. The CDR3 nucleotides read TGTGCCAGCAGCTTCGGGACACTCAACACTGAAGCTTTCTTT.